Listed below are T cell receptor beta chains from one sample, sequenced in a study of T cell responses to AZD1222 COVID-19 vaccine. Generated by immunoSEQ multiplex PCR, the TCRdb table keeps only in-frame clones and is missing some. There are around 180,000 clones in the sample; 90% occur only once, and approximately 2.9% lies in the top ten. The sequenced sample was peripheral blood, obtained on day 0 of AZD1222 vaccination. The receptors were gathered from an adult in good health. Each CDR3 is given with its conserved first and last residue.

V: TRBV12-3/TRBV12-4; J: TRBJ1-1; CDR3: CASRARMNTEAFF
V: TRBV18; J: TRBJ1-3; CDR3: CASSAIQGAPGNTIYF
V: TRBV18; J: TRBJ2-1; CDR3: CASSPLLVNEQFF
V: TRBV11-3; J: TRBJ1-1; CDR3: CASSLREGSTEAFF
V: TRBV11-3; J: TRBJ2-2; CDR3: CASSSRARADTGELFF
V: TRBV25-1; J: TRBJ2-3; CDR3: CASSDPPLTDTQYF
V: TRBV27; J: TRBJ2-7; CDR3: CASSLLGRAYEQYF
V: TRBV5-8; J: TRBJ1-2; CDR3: CASSLRGGGVRGQDGYTF
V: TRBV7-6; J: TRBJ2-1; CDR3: CASSGRGDSSYNEQFF
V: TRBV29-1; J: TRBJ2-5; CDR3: CSVRGSGATLEETQYF
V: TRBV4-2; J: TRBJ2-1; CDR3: CASSQDSSSGGIYNEQFF
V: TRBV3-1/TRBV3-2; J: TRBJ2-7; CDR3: CASSQGFYEQYF
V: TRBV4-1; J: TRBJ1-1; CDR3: CASSHQGAGEDTEAFF
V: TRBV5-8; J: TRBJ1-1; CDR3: CASSWGGVNTEAFF
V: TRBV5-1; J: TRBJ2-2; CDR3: CASRTTGETLFGLFF
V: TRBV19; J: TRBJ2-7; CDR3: CASSMDSVDEQYF
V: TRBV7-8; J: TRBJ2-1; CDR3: CASSSGQGNEQFF
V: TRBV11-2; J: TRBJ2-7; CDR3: CASRSGTKGYEQYF
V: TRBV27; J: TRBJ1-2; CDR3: CAKVRAPQEEGYTF
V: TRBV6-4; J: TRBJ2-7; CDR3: CASSDGYEQYF
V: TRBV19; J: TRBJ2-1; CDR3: CASTNGGYNEQFF
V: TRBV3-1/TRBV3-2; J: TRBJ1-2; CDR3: CASSQGRTGGSGYTF
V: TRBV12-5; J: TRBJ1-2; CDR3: CASGAHRGGYGYTF
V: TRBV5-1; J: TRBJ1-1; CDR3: CASSLDAGGTEAFF
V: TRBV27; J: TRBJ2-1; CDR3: CASRPYGGQRYNEQFF
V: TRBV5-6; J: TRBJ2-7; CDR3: CASSSTGDEQYF
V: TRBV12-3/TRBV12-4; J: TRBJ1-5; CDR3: CASSFDGNQPQHF
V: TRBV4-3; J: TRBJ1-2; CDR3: CASSRGQNSGYTF
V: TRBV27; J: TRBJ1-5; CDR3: CASSRTGVSNQPQHF
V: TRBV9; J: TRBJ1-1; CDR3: CASSGRQDSNTEAFF
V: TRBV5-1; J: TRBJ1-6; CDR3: CASSLAAGLNSPLHF
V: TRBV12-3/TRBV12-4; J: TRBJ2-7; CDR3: CASSWTGDYEQYF
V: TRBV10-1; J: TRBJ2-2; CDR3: CASSELGREGVGPNTGELFF